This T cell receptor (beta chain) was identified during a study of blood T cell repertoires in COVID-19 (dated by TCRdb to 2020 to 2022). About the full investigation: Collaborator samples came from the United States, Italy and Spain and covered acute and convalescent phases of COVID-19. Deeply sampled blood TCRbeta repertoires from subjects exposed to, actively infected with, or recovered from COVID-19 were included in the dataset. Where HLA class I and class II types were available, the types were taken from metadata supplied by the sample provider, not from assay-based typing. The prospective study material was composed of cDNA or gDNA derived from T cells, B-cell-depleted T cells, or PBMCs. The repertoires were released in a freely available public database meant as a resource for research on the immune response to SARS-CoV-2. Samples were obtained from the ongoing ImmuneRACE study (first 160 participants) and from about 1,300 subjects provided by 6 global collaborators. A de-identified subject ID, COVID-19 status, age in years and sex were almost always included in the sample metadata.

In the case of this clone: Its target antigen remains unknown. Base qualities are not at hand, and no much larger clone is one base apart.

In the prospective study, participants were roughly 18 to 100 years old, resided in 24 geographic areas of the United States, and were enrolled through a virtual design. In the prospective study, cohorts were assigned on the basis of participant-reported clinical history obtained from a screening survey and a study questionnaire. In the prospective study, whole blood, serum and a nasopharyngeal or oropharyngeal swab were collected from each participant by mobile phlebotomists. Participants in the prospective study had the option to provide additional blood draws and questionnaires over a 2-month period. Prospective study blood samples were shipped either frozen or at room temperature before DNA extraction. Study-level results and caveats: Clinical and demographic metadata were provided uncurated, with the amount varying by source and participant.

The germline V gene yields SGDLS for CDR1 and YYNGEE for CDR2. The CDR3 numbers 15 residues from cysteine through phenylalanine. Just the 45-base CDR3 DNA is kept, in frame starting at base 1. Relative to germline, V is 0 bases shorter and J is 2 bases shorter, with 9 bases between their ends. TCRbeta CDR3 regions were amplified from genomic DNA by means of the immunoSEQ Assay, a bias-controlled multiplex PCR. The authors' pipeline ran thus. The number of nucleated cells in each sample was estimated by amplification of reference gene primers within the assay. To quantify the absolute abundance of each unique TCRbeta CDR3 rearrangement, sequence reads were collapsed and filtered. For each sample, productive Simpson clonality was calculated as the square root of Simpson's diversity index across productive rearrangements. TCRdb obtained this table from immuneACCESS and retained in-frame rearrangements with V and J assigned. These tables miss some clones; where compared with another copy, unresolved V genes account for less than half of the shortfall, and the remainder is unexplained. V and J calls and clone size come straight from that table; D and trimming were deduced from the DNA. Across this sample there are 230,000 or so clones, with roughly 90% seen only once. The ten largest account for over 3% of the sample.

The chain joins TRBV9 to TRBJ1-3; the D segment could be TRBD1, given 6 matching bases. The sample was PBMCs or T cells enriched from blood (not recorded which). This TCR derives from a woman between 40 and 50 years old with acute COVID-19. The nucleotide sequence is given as TGTGCCAGCAGCGTAGCTGGGACACCTGGAAACACCATATATTTT. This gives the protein CASSVAGTPGNTIYF.